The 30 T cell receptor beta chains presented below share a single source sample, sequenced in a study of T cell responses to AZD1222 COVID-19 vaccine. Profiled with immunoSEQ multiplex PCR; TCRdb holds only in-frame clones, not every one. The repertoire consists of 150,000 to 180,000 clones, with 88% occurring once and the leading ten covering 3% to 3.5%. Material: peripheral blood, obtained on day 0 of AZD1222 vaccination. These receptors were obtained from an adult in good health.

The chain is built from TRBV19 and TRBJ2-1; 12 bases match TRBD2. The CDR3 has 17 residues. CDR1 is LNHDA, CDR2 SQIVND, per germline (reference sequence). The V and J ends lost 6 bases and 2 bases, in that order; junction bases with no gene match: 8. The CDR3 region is CASRSFLAGGPYNEQFF. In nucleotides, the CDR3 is TGTGCCAGTAGGTCTTTTCTAGCGGGGGGGCCCTACAATGAGCAGTTCTTC.

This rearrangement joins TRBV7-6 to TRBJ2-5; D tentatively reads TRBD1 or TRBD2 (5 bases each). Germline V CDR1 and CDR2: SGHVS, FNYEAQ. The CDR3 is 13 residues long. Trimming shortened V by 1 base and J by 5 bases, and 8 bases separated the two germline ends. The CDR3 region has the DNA TGTGCCAGCAGCTTAGGGGGACGGGAGACCCAGTACTTC. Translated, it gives CASSLGGRETQYF. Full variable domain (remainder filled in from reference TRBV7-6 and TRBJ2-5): GAGVSQSPRYKVTKRGQDVALRCDPISGHVSLYWYRQALGQGPEFLTYFNYEAQQDKSGLPNDRFSAERPEGSISTLTIQRTEQRDSAMYRCASSLGGRETQYFGPGTRLLVL.

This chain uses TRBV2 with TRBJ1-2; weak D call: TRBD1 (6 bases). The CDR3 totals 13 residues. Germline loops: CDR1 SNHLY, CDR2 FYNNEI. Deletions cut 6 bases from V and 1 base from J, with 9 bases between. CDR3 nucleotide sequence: TGTGCCAGCAGAGGGGGGGGTAACTATGGCTACACCTTC. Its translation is CASRGGGNYGYTF.

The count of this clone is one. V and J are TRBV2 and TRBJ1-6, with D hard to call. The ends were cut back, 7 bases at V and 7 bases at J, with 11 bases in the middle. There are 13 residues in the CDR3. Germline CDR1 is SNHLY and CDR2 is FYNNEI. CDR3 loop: CASTRTENSPLHF. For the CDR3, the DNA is TGTGCCAGCACCCGGACGGAAAATTCACCCCTCCACTTT.

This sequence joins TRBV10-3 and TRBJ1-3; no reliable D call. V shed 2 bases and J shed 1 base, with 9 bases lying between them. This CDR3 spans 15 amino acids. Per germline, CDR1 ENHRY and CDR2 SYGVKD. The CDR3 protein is CAISEVAVSGNTIYF. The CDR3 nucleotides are TGTGCCATCAGTGAGGTTGCAGTATCTGGAAACACCATATATTTT.

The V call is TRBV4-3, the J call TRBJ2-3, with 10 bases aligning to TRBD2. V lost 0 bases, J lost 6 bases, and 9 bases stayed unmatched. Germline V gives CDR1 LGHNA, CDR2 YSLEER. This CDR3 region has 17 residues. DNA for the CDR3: TGCGCCAGCAGCCAAGATCAAGCGGGGGGGCGCTTGGATACGCAGTATTTT. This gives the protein CASSQDQAGGRLDTQYF.

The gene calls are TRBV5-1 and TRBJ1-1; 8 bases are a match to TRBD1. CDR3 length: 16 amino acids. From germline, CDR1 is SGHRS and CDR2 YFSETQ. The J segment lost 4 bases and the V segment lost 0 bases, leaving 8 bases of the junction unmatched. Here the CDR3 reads CASSLGYGQGSTEAFF. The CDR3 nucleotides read TGCGCCAGCAGCTTGGGCTACGGACAGGGTTCCACTGAAGCTTTCTTT.

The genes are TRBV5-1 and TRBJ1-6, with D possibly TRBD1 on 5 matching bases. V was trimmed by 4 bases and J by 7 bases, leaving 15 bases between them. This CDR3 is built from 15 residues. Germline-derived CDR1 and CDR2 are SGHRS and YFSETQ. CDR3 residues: CASSAGDGRNSPLHF. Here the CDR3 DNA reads TGCGCCAGCAGCGCGGGGGACGGACGAAATTCACCCCTCCACTTT.

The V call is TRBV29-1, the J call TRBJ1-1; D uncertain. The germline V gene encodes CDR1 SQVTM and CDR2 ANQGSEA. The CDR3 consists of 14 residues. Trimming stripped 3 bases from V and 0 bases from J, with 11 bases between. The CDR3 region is CSVEVKGVNTEAFF. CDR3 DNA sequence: TGCAGCGTTGAGGTCAAAGGTGTGAACACTGAAGCTTTCTTT. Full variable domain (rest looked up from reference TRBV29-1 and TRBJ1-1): SAVISQKPSRDICQRGTSLTIQCQVDSQVTMMFWYRQQPGQSLTLIATANQGSEATYESGFVIDKFPISRPNLTFSTLTVSNMSPEDSSIYLCSVEVKGVNTEAFFGQGTRLTVV.

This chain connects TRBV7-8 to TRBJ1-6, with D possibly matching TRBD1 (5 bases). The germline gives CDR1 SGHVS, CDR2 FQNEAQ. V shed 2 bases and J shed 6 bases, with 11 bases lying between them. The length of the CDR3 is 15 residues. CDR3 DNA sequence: TGTGCCAGCAGCTTAAGGTCAGGGAGTAATTCACCCCTCCACTTT. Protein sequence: CASSLRSGSNSPLHF.

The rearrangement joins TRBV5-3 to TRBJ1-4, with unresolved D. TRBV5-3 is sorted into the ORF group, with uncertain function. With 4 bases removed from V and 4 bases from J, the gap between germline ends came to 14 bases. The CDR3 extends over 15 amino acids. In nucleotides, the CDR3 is TGTGCCAGAAGCCCCGACAATTGCGGTAATGAAAAACTGTTTTTT. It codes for CARSPDNCGNEKLFF.

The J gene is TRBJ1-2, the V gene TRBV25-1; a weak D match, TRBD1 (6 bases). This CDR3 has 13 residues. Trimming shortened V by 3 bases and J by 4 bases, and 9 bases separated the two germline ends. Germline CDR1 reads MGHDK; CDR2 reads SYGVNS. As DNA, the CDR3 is TGTGCCAGCAGTGATACAGGGTTCTATGGCTACACCTTC. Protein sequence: CASSDTGFYGYTF.

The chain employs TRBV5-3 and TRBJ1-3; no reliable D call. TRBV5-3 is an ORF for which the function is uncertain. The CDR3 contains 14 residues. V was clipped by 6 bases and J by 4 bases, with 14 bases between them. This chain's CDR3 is CARIRTADGNTIYF. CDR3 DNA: TGTGCCAGAATTCGGACGGCAGACGGAAACACCATATATTTT.

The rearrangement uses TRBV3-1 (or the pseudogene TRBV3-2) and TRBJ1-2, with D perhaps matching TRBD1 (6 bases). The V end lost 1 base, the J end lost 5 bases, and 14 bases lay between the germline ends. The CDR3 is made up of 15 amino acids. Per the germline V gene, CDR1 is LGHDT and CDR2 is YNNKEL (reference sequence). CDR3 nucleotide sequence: TGTGCCAGCAGCCAAGCTACAGGGCCAGGTTATGGCTACACCTTC. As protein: CASSQATGPGYGYTF.

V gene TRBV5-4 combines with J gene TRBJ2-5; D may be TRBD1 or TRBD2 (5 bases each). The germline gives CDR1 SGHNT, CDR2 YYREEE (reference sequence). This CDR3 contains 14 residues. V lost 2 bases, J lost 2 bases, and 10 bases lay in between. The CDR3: CASSFQGPQETQYF. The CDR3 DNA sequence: TGTGCCAGCAGCTTCCAGGGACCACAAGAGACCCAGTACTTC.

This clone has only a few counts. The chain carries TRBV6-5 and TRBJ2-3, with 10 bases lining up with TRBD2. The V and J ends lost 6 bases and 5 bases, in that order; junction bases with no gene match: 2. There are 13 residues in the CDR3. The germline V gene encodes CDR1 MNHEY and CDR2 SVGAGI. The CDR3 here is CASSRLAGDTQYF. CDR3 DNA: TGTGCCAGCAGCAGACTAGCGGGAGATACGCAGTATTTT.

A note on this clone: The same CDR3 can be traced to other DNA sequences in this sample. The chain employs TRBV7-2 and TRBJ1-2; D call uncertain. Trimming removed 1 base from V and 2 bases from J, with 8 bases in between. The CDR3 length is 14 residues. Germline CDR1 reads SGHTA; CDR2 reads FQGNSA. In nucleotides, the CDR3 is TGTGCCAGCAGCTTAGATCCGGGGAACTATGGCTACACCTTC. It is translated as CASSLDPGNYGYTF.

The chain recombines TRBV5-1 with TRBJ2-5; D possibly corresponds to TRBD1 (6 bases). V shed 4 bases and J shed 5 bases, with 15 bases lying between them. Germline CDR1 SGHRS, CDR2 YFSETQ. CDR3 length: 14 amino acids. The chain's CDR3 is CASSTGRGDETQYF. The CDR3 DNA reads TGCGCCAGCAGCACGGGCAGGGGAGATGAGACCCAGTACTTC.

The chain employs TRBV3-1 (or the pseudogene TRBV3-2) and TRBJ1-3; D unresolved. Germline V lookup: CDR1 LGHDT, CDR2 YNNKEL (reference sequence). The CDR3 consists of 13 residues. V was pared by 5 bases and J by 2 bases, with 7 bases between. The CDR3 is CASSDIAGNTIYF. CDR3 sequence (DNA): TGTGCCAGCAGCGACATCGCTGGAAACACCATATATTTT.

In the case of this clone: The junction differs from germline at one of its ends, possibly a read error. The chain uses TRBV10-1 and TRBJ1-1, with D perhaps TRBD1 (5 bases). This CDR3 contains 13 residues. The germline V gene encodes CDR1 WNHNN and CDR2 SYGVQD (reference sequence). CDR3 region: CARSGTRDTEAFF. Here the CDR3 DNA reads TGCGCCAGAAGTGGGACCCGGGACACTGAAGCTTTCTTT.

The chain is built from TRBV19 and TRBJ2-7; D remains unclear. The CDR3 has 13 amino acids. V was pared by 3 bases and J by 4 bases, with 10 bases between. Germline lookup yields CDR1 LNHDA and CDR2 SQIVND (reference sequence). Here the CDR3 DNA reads TGTGCCAGTAGTATGGTCTTCCGGTACGAGCAGTACTTC. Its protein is CASSMVFRYEQYF.

The CDR3 protein is CASSLAGRGAGELFF. The CDR3 DNA follows: TGTGCCAGCAGCTTGGCCGGTCGGGGTGCTGGGGAGCTGTTTTTT. This chain connects TRBV5-4 to TRBJ2-2; D may be TRBD2 (5 bases). The CDR3 is 15 residues long. Trimming shortened V by 0 bases and J by 8 bases, and 14 bases separated the two germline ends. Germline V lookup: CDR1 SGHNT, CDR2 YYREEE (reference sequence).

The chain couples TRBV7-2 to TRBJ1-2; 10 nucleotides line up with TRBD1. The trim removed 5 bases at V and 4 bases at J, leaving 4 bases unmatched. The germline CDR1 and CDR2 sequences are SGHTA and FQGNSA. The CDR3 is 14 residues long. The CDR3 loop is CASSPRQGAYGYTF. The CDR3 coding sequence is TGTGCCAGCAGCCCCCGACAGGGGGCCTATGGCTACACCTTC.

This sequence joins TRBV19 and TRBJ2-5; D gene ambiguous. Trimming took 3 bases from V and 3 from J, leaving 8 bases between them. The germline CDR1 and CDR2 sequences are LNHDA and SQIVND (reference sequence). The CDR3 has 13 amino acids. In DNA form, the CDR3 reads TGTGCCAGTAGTATGATAAGTAAAGAGACCCAGTACTTC. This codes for CASSMISKETQYF.

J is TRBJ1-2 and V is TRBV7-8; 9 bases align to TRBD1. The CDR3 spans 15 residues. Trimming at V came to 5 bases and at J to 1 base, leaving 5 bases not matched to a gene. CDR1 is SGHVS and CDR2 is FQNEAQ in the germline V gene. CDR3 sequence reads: CASSRGTGLNYGYTF. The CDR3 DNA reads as TGTGCCAGCAGCCGAGGGACAGGGCTTAACTATGGCTACACCTTC.

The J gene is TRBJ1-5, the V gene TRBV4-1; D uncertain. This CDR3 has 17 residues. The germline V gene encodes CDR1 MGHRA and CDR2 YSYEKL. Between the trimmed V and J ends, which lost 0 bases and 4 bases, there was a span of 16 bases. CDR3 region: CASSQDFEAGENQPQHF. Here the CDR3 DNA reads TGCGCCAGCAGCCAAGATTTTGAAGCGGGTGAAAATCAGCCCCAGCATTTT.

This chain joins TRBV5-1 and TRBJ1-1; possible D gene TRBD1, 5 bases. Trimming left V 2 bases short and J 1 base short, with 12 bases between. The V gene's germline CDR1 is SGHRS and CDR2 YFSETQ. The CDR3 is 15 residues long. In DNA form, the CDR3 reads TGCGCCAGCAGCTTCATCCAGGGCCGGAACACTGAAGCTTTCTTT. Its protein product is CASSFIQGRNTEAFF.

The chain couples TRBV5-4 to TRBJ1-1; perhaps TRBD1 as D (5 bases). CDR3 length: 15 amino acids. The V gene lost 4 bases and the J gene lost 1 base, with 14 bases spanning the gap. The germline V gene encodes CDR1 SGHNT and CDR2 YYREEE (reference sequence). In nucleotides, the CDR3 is TGTGCCAGCAGCGGACCGGGACGAAAGAACACTGAAGCTTTCTTT. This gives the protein CASSGPGRKNTEAFF.

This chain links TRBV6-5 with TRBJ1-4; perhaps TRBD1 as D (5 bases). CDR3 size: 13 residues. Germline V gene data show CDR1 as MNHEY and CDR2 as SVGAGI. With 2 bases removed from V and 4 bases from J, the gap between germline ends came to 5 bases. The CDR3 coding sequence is TGTGCCAGCAGTTACGACAGTAATGAAAAACTGTTTTTT. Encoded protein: CASSYDSNEKLFF.

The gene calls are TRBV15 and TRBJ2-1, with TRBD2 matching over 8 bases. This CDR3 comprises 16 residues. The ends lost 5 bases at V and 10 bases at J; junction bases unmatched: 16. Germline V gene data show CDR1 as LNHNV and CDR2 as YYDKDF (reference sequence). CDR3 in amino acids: CATSPQGRGGLKEQFF. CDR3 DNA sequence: TGTGCCACCAGCCCCCAAGGACGGGGGGGCTTAAAGGAGCAGTTCTTC.